This T cell receptor beta chain was recorded in a study of regulatory T cells in long-lasting Graves disease. General study findings and limits: Investigators studied peripheral blood only, not thyroid tissue. Persistent disease was associated with favored TRBV28 usage and with favored use of TRBJ1-2 and TRBJ2-5.

On this clonotype: Its matching antigen is unknown.

Arm-PCR of CDR3 regions and iRepertoire HTBI primers were the basis on which TCR beta libraries were built. TCRdb reprocessed the multiplex PCR reads with MiXCR, giving one entry per CDR3 protein. The sample contains approximately 400,000 distinct CDR3 sequences, 14% to 15% of which appear only once. The CDR3 loop spans 19 amino acids. CDR1 is MGHRA and CDR2 is YSYEKL in the germline V gene. Unmatched junction bases numbered 15, after V lost 1 base and J lost 4 bases. Stated time point: newly diagnosed GD, antithyroid drugs for less than 3 months. Isolated PBMC RNA provided the starting material for the TCR library. These records were also assigned to another study, of T cells in Graves' hyperthyroidism and ophthalmopathy.

The origin of this receptor is a woman between 25 and 40 years old with Graves disease. Here the sequenced sample was peripheral blood mononuclear cells (PBMCs), taken at new diagnosis, from a patient treated with antithyroid drugs. The V gene is TRBV4-1, the J gene TRBJ1-4; 7 positions match TRBD1. The CDR3 DNA is TGCGCCAGCAGCCAAGGGGGACCTATAGTCGGGACAGATAATGAAAAACTGTTTTTT. Protein product: CASSQGGPIVGTDNEKLFF.